This T cell receptor (beta chain) stems from a study of shared T cell receptors in the human thymus. Sequencing was performed with immunoSEQ multiplex PCR; in TCRdb, only in-frame clones are kept and a portion is missing. Of more than 550,000 clones listed, 80% to 90% were seen once; the top ten hold roughly 0.01%. There are 15 residues in the CDR3. The germline gives CDR1 MDHEN, CDR2 SYDVKM. V dropped 1 base and J dropped 4 bases, with 8 bases sitting between them. The same data also went into a second study, on human thymus T cells. That paper states: Healthy Finnish infants undergoing corrective surgery for congenital heart defects were the donors. In corrective heart surgery, resections were taken, and these provided the thymus tissue. In thymic and blood repertoires alike, V and J usage looked biased. Highly overlapping thymic repertoires in unrelated individuals were reported by related research.

The TCR was taken from a girl in the first two years of life with a congenital heart defect. Input material: thymocytes. The V gene is TRBV28, the J gene TRBJ1-6, with D tentatively TRBD1 (5 bases). CDR3 nucleotide sequence: TGTGCCAGCAGTTTATCCCCAGGGTATAATTCACCCCTCCACTTT. It is translated as CASSLSPGYNSPLHF.